The entry below gives a single T cell receptor beta chain sequence along with its context. This sample was included in a study of shared clonotypes between healthy human individuals. Splitting the CD4+ cells yielded a CD45RA+ naive subset and a CD45RA-negative memory subset. Germline values: CDR1 SGHRS, CDR2 YFSETQ. The V and J ends lost 4 bases and 6 bases, in that order; junction bases with no gene match: 7. The CDR3 runs 14 residues. The assay ran at deep level. Libraries were prepared by immunoSEQ multiplex PCR; TCRdb keeps only in-frame clonotypes and omits some of them. The data contain approximately 2,000,000 clones, about 90% of them singletons.

Sample: naive CD4+ T cells from PBMCs. The subset was: CD45RA+ positively selected. The TCR was taken from a man in his late teens or twenties in good health. Some clones in this sample may be carry-over from other donors' samples. The gene calls are TRBV5-1 and TRBJ2-5; 9 nucleotides align to TRBD1. CDR3 in amino acids: CASSNPQGAQTQYF. The CDR3 DNA reads as TGCGCCAGCAGCAACCCACAGGGGGCGCAGACCCAGTACTTC.